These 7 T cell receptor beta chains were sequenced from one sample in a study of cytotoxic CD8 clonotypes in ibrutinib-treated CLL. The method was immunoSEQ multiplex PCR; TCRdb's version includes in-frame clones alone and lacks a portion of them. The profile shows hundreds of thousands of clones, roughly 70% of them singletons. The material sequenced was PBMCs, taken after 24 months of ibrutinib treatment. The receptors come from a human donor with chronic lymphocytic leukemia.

The CDR3 DNA follows: TGTGCCAGCTCACCAATGCAAGTCGGCGAGACCCAGTACTTC. Protein: CASSPMQVGETQYF. The chain links TRBV18 to TRBJ2-5, with D unclear. CDR3 size: 14 residues. From germline, CDR1 is KGHSH and CDR2 LQKENI. The germline V and J ends were trimmed by 2 bases and 5 bases, with 12 bases remaining between them.

CDR3 sequence (DNA): TGTGCCAGCAGCTTAGGGCAGGGGAATCGGGAGCTGTTTTTT. Amino acids: CASSLGQGNRELFF. The rearrangement links TRBV7-3 to TRBJ2-2; tentatively, D is TRBD1 (6 bases). CDR1 SGHTA and CDR2 FQGTGA come from the germline V gene. The V gene lost 2 bases and the J gene lost 9 bases, with 13 bases spanning the gap. The CDR3 extends over 14 amino acids.

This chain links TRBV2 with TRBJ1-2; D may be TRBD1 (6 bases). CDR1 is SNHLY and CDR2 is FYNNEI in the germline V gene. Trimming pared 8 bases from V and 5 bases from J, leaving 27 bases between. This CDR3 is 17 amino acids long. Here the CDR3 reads CASPRGGTGTEGYGYTF. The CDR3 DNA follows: TGTGCCAGCCCTAGAGGGGGAACCGGGACCGAGGGTTATGGCTACACCTTC.

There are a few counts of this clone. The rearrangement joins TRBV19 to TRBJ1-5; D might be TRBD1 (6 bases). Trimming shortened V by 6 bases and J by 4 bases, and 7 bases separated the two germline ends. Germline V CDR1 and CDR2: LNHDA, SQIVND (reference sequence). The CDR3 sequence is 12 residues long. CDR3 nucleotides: TGTGCCAGTAGACAGGGTAATCAGCCCCAGCATTTT. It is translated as CASRQGNQPQHF.

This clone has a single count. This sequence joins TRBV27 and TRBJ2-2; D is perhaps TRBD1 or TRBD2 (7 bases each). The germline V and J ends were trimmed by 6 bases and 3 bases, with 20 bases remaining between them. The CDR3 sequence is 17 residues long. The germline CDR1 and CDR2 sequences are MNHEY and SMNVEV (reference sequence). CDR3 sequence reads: CASSYTMQGGDTGELFF. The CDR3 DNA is TGTGCCAGCAGCTATACTATGCAGGGGGGGGACACCGGGGAGCTGTTTTTT.

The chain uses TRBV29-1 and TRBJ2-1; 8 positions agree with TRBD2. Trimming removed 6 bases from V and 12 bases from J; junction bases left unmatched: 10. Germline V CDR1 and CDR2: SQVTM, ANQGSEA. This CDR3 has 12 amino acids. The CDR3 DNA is TGCAGCGTAGGGACTAGGAGCGTCTGGCAGTTCTTC. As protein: CSVGTRSVWQFF.

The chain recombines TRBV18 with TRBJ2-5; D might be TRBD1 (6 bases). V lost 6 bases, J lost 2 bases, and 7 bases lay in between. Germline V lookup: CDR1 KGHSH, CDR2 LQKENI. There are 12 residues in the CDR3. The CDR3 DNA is TGTGCCAGCTCCACAGGGCAAGAGACCCAGTACTTC. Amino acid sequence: CASSTGQETQYF.